The rows below give T cell receptor beta chains drawn from one sample of a study of long-term antiretroviral therapy in people with HIV. Repertoires were generated with immunoSEQ multiplex PCR, while TCRdb's copy carries only in-frame clones and drops some. The sample consists of nearly 11,000 clones, roughly 80% of them appearing once. This specimen consisted of unsorted PBMCs, obtained 7.2 years after starting antiretroviral therapy. These receptors came from a man between 50 and 59 years old with HIV. The CDR3 runs from the conserved cysteine through the conserved F or W. A D gene is named only where the DNA matches it firmly.

D gene: NA
V gene: TRBV11-1
J gene: TRBJ1-2
CDR3 protein: CASSFQLETGGIKNGYTF
CDR3 DNA: TGTGCCAGCAGCTTCCAGCTCGAGACAGGTGGAATTAAGAATGGCTACACCTTC

D gene: NA
V gene: TRBV4-1
J gene: TRBJ1-1
CDR3 protein: CASSPNVPPSTEAFF
CDR3 DNA: TGCGCCAGCAGCCCGAATGTACCCCCATCCACTGAAGCTTTCTTT

D gene: NA
V gene: TRBV19
J gene: TRBJ1-2
CDR3 protein: CASSPTGERGYTF
CDR3 DNA: TGTGCCAGTAGTCCCACAGGCGAGCGTGGCTACACCTTC

D gene: TRBD1
V gene: TRBV14
J gene: TRBJ2-3
CDR3 protein: CASSPGTGWSTDTQYF
CDR3 DNA: TGTGCCAGCAGCCCAGGGACAGGGTGGTCGACAGATACGCAGTATTTT

D gene: NA
V gene: TRBV5-5
J gene: TRBJ1-2
CDR3 protein: CASSPLAGTENYGYTF
CDR3 DNA: TGTGCCAGCAGCCCTTTAGCGGGGACCGAAAACTATGGCTACACCTTC

D gene: NA
V gene: TRBV2
J gene: TRBJ1-2
CDR3 protein: CASLGVLGYTF
CDR3 DNA: TGTGCCAGTCTTGGGGTCCTTGGCTACACCTTC

D gene: NA
V gene: TRBV27
J gene: TRBJ2-2
CDR3 protein: CASSLSRGALTGELFF
CDR3 DNA: TGTGCCAGCAGTTTATCTCGGGGGGCCCTCACCGGGGAGCTGTTTTTT

D gene: NA
V gene: TRBV7-9
J gene: TRBJ1-2
CDR3 protein: CASSLSIYGYTF
CDR3 DNA: TGTGCCAGCAGCTTAAGCATCTATGGCTACACCTTC

D gene: NA
V gene: TRBV5-1
J gene: TRBJ1-4
CDR3 protein: CASSLGRPTNEKLFF
CDR3 DNA: TGCGCCAGCAGCTTGGGCAGGCCAACTAATGAAAAACTGTTTTTT

D gene: NA
V gene: TRBV7-9
J gene: TRBJ2-7
CDR3 protein: CASSFLSSYGEQYF
CDR3 DNA: TGTGCCAGCAGCTTCCTGTCCAGCTACGGCGAGCAGTACTTC

D gene: TRBD2
V gene: TRBV7-3
J gene: TRBJ2-1
CDR3 protein: CASSPQRGGLREQFF
CDR3 DNA: TGTGCCAGCAGCCCACAGCGGGGGGGGTTAAGAGAGCAGTTCTTC

D gene: TRBD1
V gene: TRBV5-1
J gene: TRBJ1-2
CDR3 protein: CASSLDRAGGYTF
CDR3 DNA: TGCGCCAGCAGCCTGGACAGGGCGGGGGGCTACACCTTC

D gene: NA
V gene: TRBV6-6
J gene: TRBJ1-5
CDR3 protein: CATWEAINQPQHF
CDR3 DNA: TGTGCCACCTGGGAGGCGATTAATCAGCCCCAGCATTTT

D gene: TRBD1
V gene: TRBV2
J gene: TRBJ1-1
CDR3 protein: CASSGRQGVTEAFF
CDR3 DNA: TGTGCCAGCAGTGGCCGACAGGGGGTCACTGAAGCTTTCTTT

D gene: NA
V gene: TRBV6-6
J gene: TRBJ2-7
CDR3 protein: CASSRLLTYEQYF
CDR3 DNA: TGTGCCAGCAGTCGACTGTTAACCTACGAGCAGTACTTC

D gene: NA
V gene: TRBV4-1
J gene: TRBJ1-5
CDR3 protein: CASSQDTGAFSNQPQHF
CDR3 DNA: TGCGCCAGCAGCCAAGATACAGGCGCCTTTAGCAATCAGCCCCAGCATTTT